A selection of T cell receptor beta chains follows, all from one sample in a study of Tregs in tolerant kidney transplant recipients. Only in-frame clones appear in the TCRdb table, and some are missing; sequencing was by immunoSEQ multiplex PCR. Of around 66,000 clones listed, 70% to 90% are singletons. Here the sequenced sample was Tregs from blood, taken before the transplant. All receptors come from a human donor who received a combined kidney and bone marrow transplant. Each CDR3 is given with its conserved first and last residue. The order of the fields is J gene, D gene, V gene, clone size, CDR3 protein, CDR3 DNA. The D gene is left open where the match is weak. Some rows have no size entry. The others give once, few or many, or a class for an expanded clone.

TRBJ2-2,-,TRBV29-1,-,CSVGGQGRGRTGELFF,TGCAGCGTTGGTGGCCAGGGGCGGGGGCGTACCGGGGAGCTGTTTTTT
TRBJ1-5,-,TRBV12-5,-,CASGLGPPGDQPQHF,TGTGCTAGTGGTTTGGGGCCCCCGGGGGACCAGCCCCAGCATTTT
TRBJ2-3,-,TRBV21-1,-,CASSNGWGPSRTDTQYF,TGTGCCAGCAGCAATGGGTGGGGGCCTTCCCGCACAGATACGCAGTATTTT
TRBJ1-1,-,TRBV14,-,CASSLQQRTEAFF,TGTGCCAGCAGCCTCCAACAGAGGACTGAAGCTTTCTTT
TRBJ1-2,-,TRBV2,-,CASSMTGGYGYTF,TGTGCCAGCAGTATGACAGGCGGGTATGGCTACACCTTC
TRBJ1-6,-,TRBV18,-,CASSPDRGGSPLHF,TGTGCCAGCTCACCCGATAGGGGAGGTTCACCCCTCCACTTT
TRBJ2-2,-,TRBV7-2,few,CASRKVGELFF,TGTGCCAGCCGAAAAGTCGGGGAGCTGTTTTTT
TRBJ1-2,TRBD1,TRBV5-6,-,CASNRQGPVVYGYTF,TGTGCCAGCAACCGACAGGGGCCCGTGGTCTATGGCTACACCTTC
TRBJ1-3,-,TRBV11-2,once,CASSLVVGNTIYF,TGTGCCAGCAGCTTAGTGGTGGGAAACACCATATATTTT
TRBJ2-1,TRBD1,TRBV7-8,-,CASSSIGQVYNEQFF,TGTGCCAGCAGTAGTATCGGACAGGTCTACAATGAGCAGTTCTTC
TRBJ2-1,TRBD2,TRBV14,-,CASSQASGLAEWAYNEQFF,TGTGCCAGCAGCCAAGCATCTGGACTAGCGGAGTGGGCCTACAATGAGCAGTTCTTC
TRBJ2-1,-,TRBV20-1,once,CSALRGNEQFF,TGCAGTGCTCTCAGGGGAAATGAGCAGTTCTTC
TRBJ2-5,-,TRBV7-2,few,CASSLAPAARGAGTQYF,TGTGCCAGCAGCTTAGCCCCGGCAGCGCGGGGCGCGGGGACCCAGTACTTC
TRBJ2-7,TRBD1,TRBV11-2,-,CASSSDRAYSYEQYF,TGTGCCAGCAGCTCCGACAGGGCTTACTCCTACGAGCAGTACTTC
TRBJ2-7,-,TRBV11-2,-,CASSFDTRPRNYEQYF,TGTGCCAGCAGCTTTGATACACGACCCAGAAACTACGAGCAGTACTTC
TRBJ2-3,-,TRBV14,-,CASSQGSPTLSTDTQYF,TGTGCCAGCAGCCAAGGAAGCCCGACCCTTAGCACAGATACGCAGTATTTT
TRBJ2-2,-,TRBV28,few,CASSIRGRTNTGELFF,TGTGCCAGCAGCATACGGGGACGGACCAACACCGGGGAGCTGTTTTTT
TRBJ2-3,TRBD2,TRBV5-4,-,CASSYPRLAGEGYSTDTQYF,TGTGCCAGCAGCTATCCAAGACTAGCGGGAGAGGGGTATAGCACAGATACGCAGTATTTT
TRBJ2-4,-,TRBV11-3,-,CASSLNARHIQYF,TGTGCCAGCAGCCTCAACGCCCGGCACATTCAGTACTTC
TRBJ2-3,-,TRBV15,-,CATSRAEQARDTQYF,TGTGCCACCAGCAGAGCGGAACAGGCTCGAGATACGCAGTATTTT
TRBJ2-5,-,TRBV5-5,-,CASSFVTVQETQYF,TGTGCCAGCAGCTTCGTCACAGTACAAGAGACCCAGTACTTC
TRBJ2-1,-,TRBV4-1,once,CASSQGAYNEQFF,TGCGCCAGCAGCCAAGGGGCTTACAATGAGCAGTTCTTC
TRBJ2-7,-,TRBV6-5,-,CASSYSGGGTYEQYF,TGTGCCAGCAGTTACTCGGGCGGGGGCACCTACGAGCAGTACTTC
TRBJ2-5,TRBD2,TRBV5-1,-,CASSQGLAGVGGETQYF,TGCGCCAGCAGCCAGGGACTAGCGGGAGTGGGTGGAGAGACCCAGTACTTC
TRBJ2-2,-,TRBV6-5,-,CASAGTGELFF,TGTGCCAGCGCGGGGACCGGGGAGCTGTTTTTT
TRBJ1-2,-,TRBV7-9,-,CASSKRGGRGYTF,TGTGCCAGCAGCAAACGGGGGGGGCGTGGCTACACCTTC
TRBJ1-3,-,TRBV5-1,-,CASSLEGSSGNTIYF,TGCGCCAGCAGCTTGGAAGGGTCCTCTGGAAACACCATATATTTT
TRBJ2-1,-,TRBV5-4,once,CASSSLDRPNEQFF,TGTGCCAGCAGCTCGCTCGACAGACCCAATGAGCAGTTCTTC
TRBJ1-5,-,TRBV5-4,-,CASSLKTAYSNQPQHF,TGTGCCAGCAGCCTAAAAACAGCATATAGCAATCAGCCCCAGCATTTT